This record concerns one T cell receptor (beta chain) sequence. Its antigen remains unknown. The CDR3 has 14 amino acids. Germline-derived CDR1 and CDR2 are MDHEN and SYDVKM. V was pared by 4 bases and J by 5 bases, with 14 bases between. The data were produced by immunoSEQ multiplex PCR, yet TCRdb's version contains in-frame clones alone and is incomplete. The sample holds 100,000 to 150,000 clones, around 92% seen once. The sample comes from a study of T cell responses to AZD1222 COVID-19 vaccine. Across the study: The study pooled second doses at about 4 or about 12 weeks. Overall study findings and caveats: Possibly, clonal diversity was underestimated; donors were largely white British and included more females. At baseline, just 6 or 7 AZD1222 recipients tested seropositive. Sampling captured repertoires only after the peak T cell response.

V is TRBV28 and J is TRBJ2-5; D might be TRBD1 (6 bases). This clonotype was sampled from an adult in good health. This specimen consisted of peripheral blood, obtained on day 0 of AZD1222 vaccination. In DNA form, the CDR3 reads TGTGCCAGCAGTTCCTCACAGGGTGTGGAGACCCAGTACTTC. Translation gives CASSSSQGVETQYF.